The source of this T cell receptor (beta chain) is a study of CD8 T cells in Susac syndrome. The study, taken as a whole, reports: The study recognized that its TCR sequencing and HLA analysis covered a relatively small number of individuals.

Turning to this clonotype: Its antigen remains unknown.

V was shortened by 5 bases and J by 6 bases, with 14 bases between the two germline ends. This CDR3 region has 13 residues. Germline V gives CDR1 SGHTA, CDR2 FQGNSA. With random hexamers, reverse transcription was performed on roughly 0.5 to 1 ug of RNA. Coverage of TCR beta CDR3 amplification by immunoSEQ multiplex PCR extended to 54 Vbeta and 13 Jbeta. TCRdb reprocessed the immunoSEQ multiplex PCR reads with MiXCR, giving one entry per CDR3 protein. The data contain fewer than 350,000 distinct CDR3 sequences, 90% to 95% of them seen just once; the ten biggest clones take up roughly 0.059%. From blood CD8+ and CD4+ T cells, TCR beta sequences were generated. CD8+ and CD4+ T cells were negatively isolated; TEMRA cells were FACS-enriched.

The TCR was taken from a human donor with multiple sclerosis. Source material: CD4+ T cells from PBMCs. The chain combines TRBV7-2 with TRBJ2-7; D may be TRBD1 (5 bases). The CDR3 loop reads CASSTPAGSEQYF. The CDR3 coding sequence is TGTGCCAGCAGCACGCCCGCAGGGTCCGAGCAGTACTTC.